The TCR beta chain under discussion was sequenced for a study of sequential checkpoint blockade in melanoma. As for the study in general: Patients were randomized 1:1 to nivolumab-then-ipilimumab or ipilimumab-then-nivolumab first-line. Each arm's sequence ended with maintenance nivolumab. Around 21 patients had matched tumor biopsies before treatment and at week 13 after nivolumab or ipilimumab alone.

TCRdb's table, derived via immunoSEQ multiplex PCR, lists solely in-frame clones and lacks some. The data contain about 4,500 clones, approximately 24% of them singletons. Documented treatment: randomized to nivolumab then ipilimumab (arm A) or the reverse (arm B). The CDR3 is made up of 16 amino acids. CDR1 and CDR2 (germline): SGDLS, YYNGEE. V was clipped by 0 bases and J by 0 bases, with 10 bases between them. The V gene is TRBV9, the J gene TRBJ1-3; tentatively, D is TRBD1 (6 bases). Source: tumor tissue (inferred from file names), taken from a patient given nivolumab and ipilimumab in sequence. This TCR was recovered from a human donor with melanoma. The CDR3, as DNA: TGTGCCAGCAGCGTAGCACAGGGCCTCTCTGGAAACACCATATATTTT. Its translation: CASSVAQGLSGNTIYF.